Following are 15 T cell receptor beta chains from one sample sequenced in a study of a mutant IDH1 vaccine in newly diagnosed glioma. Sequencing was performed with immunoSEQ multiplex PCR; in TCRdb, only in-frame clones are kept and a portion is missing. The top ten clones hold 5.9% of a sample with tens of thousands of clones, 75% to 85% of them seen once. No antigen has been assigned to these receptors. Time point: week 11, during vaccination. Vaccination comprised doses that each held 300 ug of mutant IDH1 20-mer peptide, plus topical imiquimod. The sample was PBMCs, taken from a glioma patient whose treatment included an IDH1 peptide vaccine. The receptors shown here come from a man aged 45-60 years with glioma.

CDR3: CASSWARASNQPQHF. CDR3 bases: TGTGCCAGCAGCTGGGCGCGGGCGAGCAATCAGCCCCAGCATTTT. This chain links TRBV5-6 with TRBJ1-5; D is undetermined. V dropped 3 bases and J dropped 1 base, with 11 bases sitting between them. Germline V gene data show CDR1 as SGHDT and CDR2 as YYEEEE. This CDR3 has 15 amino acids.

The chain has TRBV5-1 and TRBJ1-1; D remains ambiguous. CDR1 is SGHRS and CDR2 is YFSETQ in the germline V gene. Trimming took off 2 bases at V and 1 base at J, with 9 bases between the two ends. The CDR3 consists of 14 residues. CDR3 protein: CASSFREGNTEAFF. The CDR3 DNA follows: TGCGCCAGCAGCTTCCGGGAGGGGAACACTGAAGCTTTCTTT.

This chain uses TRBV6-1 with TRBJ2-1, with D unresolved. The CDR3 spans 15 residues. Deletions cut 6 bases from V and 1 base from J, with 13 bases between. The germline V gene has CDR1 MNHNS and CDR2 SASEGT. This CDR3 reads CASSPSPGSYNEQFF. The CDR3 bases are TGTGCCAGCAGCCCAAGCCCGGGTTCCTACAATGAGCAGTTCTTC.

The V and J genes are TRBV4-1 and TRBJ2-3; no definite D call. With 5 bases removed from V and 6 bases from J, the gap between germline ends came to 15 bases. The CDR3 has 14 amino acids. Germline loops: CDR1 MGHRA, CDR2 YSYEKL. The CDR3 nucleotides are TGCGCCAGCAGCAATCCAAACCTCGCGGATACGCAGTATTTT. Protein product: CASSNPNLADTQYF.

The V call is TRBV5-6, the J call TRBJ1-3; D may be TRBD1 (5 bases). Looked up from germline, CDR1 is SGHDT and CDR2 is YYEEEE. The CDR3 has 15 residues. Trimming stripped 1 base from V and 2 bases from J, with 10 bases between. The CDR3: CASSLQGFTGNTIYF. The CDR3, as DNA: TGTGCCAGCAGCTTGCAGGGATTCACTGGAAACACCATATATTTT.

The chain has TRBV10-3 and TRBJ1-5; 7 bases match TRBD1. Trimming took 6 bases from V and 3 from J; bases not matched to a gene: 2. This CDR3 is built from 13 residues. Germline CDR1 is ENHRY and CDR2 is SYGVKD. In nucleotides, the CDR3 is TGTGCCATCAGAGGGACAGACAATCAGCCCCAGCATTTT. Translation: CAIRGTDNQPQHF.

DNA for the CDR3: TGTGCCAGCAGGGGAGGGATATCCCTGGAGCAGTACTTC. Protein product: CASRGGISLEQYF. The rearrangement links TRBV7-9 to TRBJ2-7; TRBD2 aligns across 7 bases. The V gene's germline CDR1 is SEHNR and CDR2 FQNEAQ (reference sequence). V trimming: 6 bases; J trimming: 7 bases; junction bases outside the gene matches: 9. This CDR3 has 13 amino acids. The complete variable domain, with remaining parts taken from reference TRBV7-9 and TRBJ2-7, reads DTGVSQNPRHKITKRGQNVTFRCDPISEHNRLYWYRQTLGQGPEFLTYFQNEAQLEKSRLLSDRFSAERPKGSFSTLEIQRTEQGDSAMYLCASRGGISLEQYFGPGTRLTVT.

The chain carries TRBV5-6 and TRBJ1-5, with 8 bases matching TRBD1. This CDR3 is 16 amino acids long. The germline CDR1 and CDR2 sequences are SGHDT and YYEEEE. V dropped 0 bases and J dropped 5; count of bases not matched to a gene: 7. DNA of the CDR3: TGTGCCAGCAGCTTGGGGCGGCAGGGGGCTTATCAGCCCCAGCATTTT. This encodes CASSLGRQGAYQPQHF.

The chain combines TRBV6-5 with TRBJ2-5; D may be TRBD1 or TRBD2 (5 bases each). The last part of the DNA fits TRBJ2-7 better; the J call may be wrong. CDR3 length: 15 residues. CDR1 MNHEY and CDR2 SVGAGI come from the germline V gene. For the CDR3, the DNA is TGTGCCAGCAGTTACTCCAGGGCGGGCTCCTACGAGCAGTACTTC. It specifies CASSYSRAGSYEQYF.

The V gene is TRBV10-2, the J gene TRBJ2-7; the match to TRBD2 covers 9 bases. V trimming: 5 bases; J trimming: 3 bases; junction bases outside the gene matches: 8. The CDR3 is made up of 15 amino acids. Per germline, CDR1 WSHSY and CDR2 SAAADI. The CDR3 reads CASSPSLAGIYEQYF. Written as DNA, the CDR3 is TGCGCCAGCAGTCCTAGCCTAGCGGGGATCTACGAGCAGTACTTC.

This chain joins TRBV21-1 and TRBJ2-7; TRBD2, the D gene given by the table, was not confirmed from the DNA. TRBV21-1 corresponds to a pseudogene. The CDR3 loop spans 12 amino acids. Here the CDR3 DNA reads TGTGCCAGCAGCATTCGTGGCGGTTCTGAGTACTTC. Its translation is CASSIRGGSEYF.

This clone has just a few counts. V and J are TRBV11-1 and TRBJ2-7; D ambiguous. The V gene lost 1 base and the J gene lost 2 bases, with 9 bases spanning the gap. Per the germline V gene, CDR1 is SGHAT and CDR2 is FQDESV (reference sequence). The CDR3 contains 14 residues. CDR3 amino acids: CASSLGPSAYEQYF. The CDR3 DNA follows: TGTGCCAGCAGCTTAGGTCCCTCCGCCTACGAGCAGTACTTC.

The rearrangement joins TRBV29-1 to TRBJ2-5; D gene ambiguous. The CDR3 loop spans 12 amino acids. Per the germline V gene, CDR1 is SQVTM and CDR2 is ANQGSEA. V was pared by 8 bases and J by 5 bases, with 15 bases between. DNA for the CDR3: TGCAGCTTATTGACCGTGTTGGAGACCCAGTACTTC. Protein product: CSLLTVLETQYF.

The chain links TRBV13 to TRBJ1-5; D is uncertain. V gave up 4 bases and J gave up 6 bases, with 10 bases separating them. CDR3 length: 13 amino acids. Germline V gene data show CDR1 as PRHDT and CDR2 as FYEKMQ (reference sequence). The CDR3 region is CASSSIGGQPQHF. In DNA form, the CDR3 reads TGTGCCAGCAGCTCCATCGGCGGTCAGCCCCAGCATTTT.

In this sample, this clone turned up a few times. The chain is built from TRBV7-8 and TRBJ1-6; 8 nucleotides align to TRBD1. This CDR3 has 15 amino acids. J lost 8 bases, V lost 1 base, and 4 bases had no gene match. Germline loops: CDR1 SGHVS, CDR2 FQNEAQ. The CDR3 sequence is CASSLVGQAHSPLHF. As DNA, the CDR3 is TGTGCCAGCAGCTTAGTGGGACAGGCACATTCACCCCTCCACTTT.